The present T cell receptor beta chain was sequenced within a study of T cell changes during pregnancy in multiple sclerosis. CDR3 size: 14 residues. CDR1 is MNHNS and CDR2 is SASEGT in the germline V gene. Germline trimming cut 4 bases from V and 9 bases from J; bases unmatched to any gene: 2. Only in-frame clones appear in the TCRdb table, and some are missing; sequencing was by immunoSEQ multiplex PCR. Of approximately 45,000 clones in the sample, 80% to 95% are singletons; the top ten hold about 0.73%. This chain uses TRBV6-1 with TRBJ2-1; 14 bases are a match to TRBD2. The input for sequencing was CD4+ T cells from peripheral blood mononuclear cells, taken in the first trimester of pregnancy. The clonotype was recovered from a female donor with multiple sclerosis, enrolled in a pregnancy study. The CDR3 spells CASSAGTSGGEQFF. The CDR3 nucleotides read TGTGCCAGCAGTGCCGGGACTAGCGGGGGTGAGCAGTTCTTC.